The 9 T cell receptor beta chains presented below share a single source sample, sequenced in a study of blood T cell repertoires in COVID-19. The protocol was immunoSEQ multiplex PCR, while the TCRdb copy is restricted to in-frame clones and leaves out a portion. This sample carries about 320,000 clones, over 80% of them seen once, and the ten largest clones take around 9%. The sample taken for sequencing was PBMCs or T cells enriched from blood (not recorded which). These receptors all stem from a woman under 30 who had recovered from COVID-19.

The V gene is TRBV28, the J gene TRBJ1-5, with a weak D call TRBD1 (5 bases). Deletions cut 5 bases from V and 5 bases from J, with 10 bases between. This CDR3 region has 13 residues. The germline gives CDR1 MDHEN, CDR2 SYDVKM. As DNA, the CDR3 is TGTGCCAGCAGTCGGGGGTTTCATCAGCCCCAGCATTTT. Its translation: CASSRGFHQPQHF.

V gene TRBV11-3 combines with J gene TRBJ2-7; 9 positions agree with TRBD1. Germline CDR1 reads SGHNT; CDR2 reads YENEEA. This CDR3 is 14 amino acids long. With 3 bases clipped from V and 8 bases from J, the junction kept 8 bases outside the gene matches. The CDR3 spells CASSFDRGSGKQYF. The CDR3 coding sequence is TGTGCCAGCAGCTTCGACAGGGGGTCCGGGAAGCAGTACTTC.

The J gene is TRBJ1-5, the V gene TRBV7-2; no definite D call. The V end was cut by 0 bases, the J end by 7 bases, with 10 bases between. The CDR3 has 14 residues. From germline, CDR1 is SGHTA and CDR2 FQGNSA. The CDR3, as DNA: TGTGCCAGCAGCTTAGCTCTGGCCAGGCAGCCCCAGCATTTT. As protein: CASSLALARQPQHF.

The chain has TRBV15 and TRBJ1-5; possibly TRBD1 for D (5 bases). The CDR3 sequence is 12 residues long. Deletions cut 0 bases from V and 15 bases from J, with 12 bases between. The germline gives CDR1 LNHNV, CDR2 YYDKDF (reference sequence). This CDR3 is CATSRDRGDRHF. In nucleotides, the CDR3 is TGTGCCACCAGCAGAGATCGGGGGGATCGGCATTTT.

This clone showed up just once. J is TRBJ2-3 and V is TRBV7-2; no clear D. Germline CDR1 SGHTA, CDR2 FQGNSA. The length of the CDR3 is 12 residues. With 5 bases removed from V and 14 bases from J, the gap between germline ends came to 17 bases. CDR3 nucleotides: TGTGCCAGCAGCGCCCAGACCCGAGAGGTGTATTTT. Translated, it gives CASSAQTREVYF.

V usage is TRBV5-1 and J usage is TRBJ1-2; TRBD1 matches at 7 bases. CDR1 SGHRS and CDR2 YFSETQ come from the germline V gene. The CDR3 runs to 14 residues. V was clipped by 0 bases and J by 4 bases; unmatched bases: 3. Here the CDR3 DNA reads TGCGCCAGCAGCTTGGGGGGACAGACCTATGGCTACACCTTC. Its protein product is CASSLGGQTYGYTF.

V usage is TRBV21-1 and J usage is TRBJ2-1; the D segment call TRBD2 is taken from the table without a DNA check. TRBV21-1 is shown as a pseudogene. The CDR3 loop spans 20 amino acids. In DNA form, the CDR3 reads TGTGCCAGCCTGGCCCCTGGTGGACCTAGCGGCCCGGACTCCTACAATGAGCAGTTCTTC. Protein product: CASLAPGGPSGPDSYNEQFF.

The chain is built from TRBV9 and TRBJ2-3; TRBD2 matches 11 bases. Looked up from germline, CDR1 is SGDLS and CDR2 is YYNGEE. This CDR3 spans 17 amino acids. J lost 4 bases, V lost 0 bases, and 7 bases had no gene match. In nucleotides, the CDR3 is TGTGCCAGCAGCGTAGAGGTAGCGGGGGGGCCATCAGATACGCAGTATTTT. Its protein product is CASSVEVAGGPSDTQYF.

The rearrangement uses TRBV4-3 and TRBJ1-1; D unclear. Trimming stripped 0 bases from V and 5 bases from J, with 22 bases between. This CDR3 has 18 amino acids. Germline-derived CDR1 and CDR2 are LGHNA and YSLEER. CDR3 in amino acids: CASSQEAPRGLGRTEAFF. CDR3 sequence (DNA): TGCGCCAGCAGCCAAGAGGCCCCTCGTGGACTAGGGAGAACTGAAGCTTTCTTT.